This TCR beta chain appears in the sequencing data of a study of CXCR3-negative and CXCR3-positive naive CD8 T cells. Broader study findings: Unlike memory cells, which differed, naive CXCR3-negative and CXCR3-positive cells had similar TRBV-TRBJ usage.

The study made its TRB cDNA libraries by 5' RACE, adding UMI labels. TCRdb reworked the 5' RACE reads into one entry per CDR3 protein, no DNA. The table lists approximately 47,000 distinct CDR3 sequences. Remarks on this clonotype: The antigen is undetermined.

This sequence was found in a human donor in good health. Some clones in this sample may be carry-over from other donors' samples. Sequencing input: naive CXCR3- CD8+ T cells from blood. Documented subset: CD45RO-CCR7+CD27+CD95- naive CD8+ T cells lacking CXCR3 (TNR3-).

CDR3 region: CASSTVTLQETQYF. V and J are TRBV2 and TRBJ2-5; TCRdb lists TRBD1, though no DNA is available to test this call. This CDR3 region has 14 residues. Looked up from germline, CDR1 is SNHLY and CDR2 is FYNNEI.